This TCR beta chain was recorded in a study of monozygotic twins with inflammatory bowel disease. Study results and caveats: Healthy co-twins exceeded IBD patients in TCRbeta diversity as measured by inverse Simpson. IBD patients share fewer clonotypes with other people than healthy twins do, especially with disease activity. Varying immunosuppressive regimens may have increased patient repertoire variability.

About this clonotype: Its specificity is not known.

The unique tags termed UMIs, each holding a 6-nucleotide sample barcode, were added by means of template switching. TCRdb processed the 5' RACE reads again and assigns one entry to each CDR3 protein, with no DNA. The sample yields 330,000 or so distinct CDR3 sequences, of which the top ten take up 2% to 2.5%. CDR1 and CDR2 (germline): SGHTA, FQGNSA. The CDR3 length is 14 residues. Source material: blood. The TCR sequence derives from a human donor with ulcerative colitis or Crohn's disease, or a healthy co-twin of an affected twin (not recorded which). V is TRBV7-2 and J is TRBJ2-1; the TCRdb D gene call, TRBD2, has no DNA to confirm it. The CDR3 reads CASRSGLAGDAQFF.